What follows are 15 T cell receptor beta chains derived from one specimen sequenced in a study of OX40 agonist ivuxolimab in advanced cancers. Assay: immunoSEQ multiplex PCR; the TCRdb copy retains only in-frame clones and omits some. This table holds some 80,000 clones, 80% to 95% found once. The sample was CD4+ or CD8+ T cells sorted from blood, taken in a trial of the OX40 agonist ivuxolimab. Receptor source: an adult with an advanced solid tumor such as melanoma, head and neck, liver or kidney cancer.

This clone was found a few times. This chain uses TRBV19 with TRBJ1-1; D call uncertain. V lost 3 bases and J lost 3, with 8 bases in between. Germline V lookup: CDR1 LNHDA, CDR2 SQIVND (reference sequence). The CDR3 sequence is 13 residues long. CDR3 region: CASSIVQDTEAFF. The CDR3, as DNA: TGTGCCAGTAGTATCGTTCAGGACACTGAAGCTTTCTTT.

CDR3 nucleotides: TGTGCCAGCAGCTTAGGGAAGGGAGCTAACTATGGCTACACCTTC. Its protein is CASSLGKGANYGYTF. V usage is TRBV7-8 and J usage is TRBJ1-2; D gene ambiguous. CDR3 length: 15 residues. CDR1 is SGHVS, CDR2 FQNEAQ, per germline. Between the trimmed V and J ends, which lost 1 base and 0 bases, there was a span of 9 bases.

This clone was found a few times. V gene TRBV19 combines with J gene TRBJ2-7, with D possibly matching TRBD1 (6 bases). The CDR3 spans 14 residues. The V end was cut by 4 bases, the J end by 2 bases, with 12 bases between. CDR1 and CDR2 (germline): LNHDA, SQIVND (reference sequence). CDR3 protein: CASSTGVQTYEQYF. The CDR3 DNA follows: TGTGCCAGTAGTACAGGGGTCCAAACCTACGAGCAGTACTTC. The full variable domain, rest sourced from reference TRBV19 and TRBJ2-7, is DGGITQSPKYLFRKEGQNVTLSCEQNLNHDAMYWYRQDPGQGLRLIYYSQIVNDFQKGDIAEGYSVSREKKESFPLTVTSAQKNPTAFYLCASSTGVQTYEQYFGPGTRLTVT.

The chain carries TRBV27 and TRBJ1-1; D is possibly TRBD1 (6 bases). Per the germline V gene, CDR1 is MNHEY and CDR2 is SMNVEV (reference sequence). The CDR3 covers 15 residues. Trimming cost V 3 bases and J 2 bases, with 13 bases left between them. The CDR3 reads CASSLTGPINTEAFF. Written as DNA, the CDR3 is TGTGCCAGCAGTTTGACAGGACCCATCAACACTGAAGCTTTCTTT.

This chain joins TRBV11-2 and TRBJ2-5; 7 nucleotides align to TRBD2. J was trimmed by 1 base and V by 1 base; bases with no gene match: 9. The CDR3 covers 17 residues. Germline-derived CDR1 and CDR2 are SGHAT and FQNNGV. This CDR3 is CASSLVPRGGPQETQYF. CDR3 DNA sequence: TGTGCCAGCAGCTTAGTTCCCCGCGGGGGACCCCAAGAGACCCAGTACTTC.

The chain recombines TRBV7-9 with TRBJ2-1; no definite D call. Germline CDR1 SEHNR, CDR2 FQNEAQ (reference sequence). The CDR3 totals 11 residues. Trimming took 1 base from V and 14 from J, leaving 9 bases between them. This CDR3 reads CASSLGAFKFF. For the CDR3, the DNA is TGTGCCAGCAGCTTAGGAGCTTTTAAGTTCTTC.

The chain links TRBV30 to TRBJ1-1; unclear D gene. The germline V gene has CDR1 GTSNPN and CDR2 SVGIG (reference sequence). The CDR3 has 11 residues. Trimming left V 1 base short and J 6 bases short, with 6 bases between. CDR3 in DNA: TGTGCCTGGAGTGATCAGTCTGAAGCTTTCTTT. This codes for CAWSDQSEAFF.

The chain is built from TRBV7-9 and TRBJ1-1, with D perhaps TRBD1 (5 bases). The CDR3 sequence is 13 residues long. From germline, CDR1 is SEHNR and CDR2 FQNEAQ (reference sequence). The V end lost 4 bases, the J end lost 5 bases, and 11 bases lay between the germline ends. Here the CDR3 reads CASSSDRGTEAFF. The CDR3 coding sequence is TGTGCCAGCAGCTCGGACCGGGGGACTGAAGCTTTCTTT.

The chain combines TRBV11-3 with TRBJ2-3; D unclear. This CDR3 comprises 13 residues. The germline V and J ends were trimmed by 3 bases and 1 base, with 5 bases remaining between them. Germline CDR1 and CDR2: SGHNT and YENEEA. In nucleotides, the CDR3 is TGTGCCAGCAGCTTGTGGGGCACAGATACGCAGTATTTT. Its translation is CASSLWGTDTQYF.

CDR3 sequence (DNA): TGTGCCAGCAGTTACGGAGCGCCCCCGCCAGCAGCTTTCTTT. It yields the protein CASSYGAPPPAAFF. J is TRBJ1-1 and V is TRBV6-5; D is ambiguous. The CDR3 spans 14 residues. Germline V gene sequence: CDR1 MNHEY, CDR2 SVGAGI. The ends were cut back, 2 bases at V and 10 bases at J, with 17 bases in the middle.

Of note for this clone: A junction boundary mismatches the germline segment, possibly from a read error. The genes are TRBV19 and TRBJ2-7; 8 bases map to TRBD2. CDR1 is LNHDA and CDR2 is SQIVND in the germline V gene (reference sequence). This CDR3 is built from 12 residues. In DNA form, the CDR3 reads TGCCCTAAAGCGGGAGCTTCCTACGAGCAGTACTTC. Residues: CPKAGASYEQYF. Using reference TRBV19 and TRBJ2-7 for the parts outside the CDR3, the full variable domain is DGGITQSPKYLFRKEGQNVTLSCEQNLNHDAMYWYRQDPGQGLRLIYYSQIVNDFQKGDIAEGYSVSREKKESFPLTVTSAQKNPTAFYLCPKAGASYEQYFGPGTRLTVT.

The J gene is TRBJ1-3, the V gene TRBV6-1, with a weak D call TRBD1 (6 bases). This CDR3 is 14 amino acids long. The V end lost 4 bases, the J end lost 0 bases, and 7 bases lay between the germline ends. The germline gives CDR1 MNHNS, CDR2 SASEGT. The DNA of the CDR3 is TGTGCCAGCAGTGGACAGGTCTCTGGAAACACCATATATTTT. Its protein product is CASSGQVSGNTIYF.

This sequence joins TRBV2 and TRBJ1-1, with no clear D. Germline CDR1 SNHLY, CDR2 FYNNEI. The ends were cut back, 8 bases at V and 2 bases at J, with 9 bases in the middle. The CDR3 totals 12 residues. The CDR3 nucleotides are TGTGCCAGCCATGACTTTAACACTGAAGCTTTCTTT. It translates to CASHDFNTEAFF.

The CDR3 bases are TGTGCCAGCAGCAAAGTGGAAGAGGGGCCCAGACAGAGAGCGCCCCGGGATACGCAGTATTTT. Its translation: CASSKVEEGPRQRAPRDTQYF. The J gene is TRBJ2-3, the V gene TRBV21-1. TRBV21-1 is a pseudogene locus. The CDR3 totals 21 residues.

The chain couples TRBV6-6 to TRBJ1-5, with D possibly TRBD1 on 5 matching bases. There are 15 residues in the CDR3. The germline gives CDR1 MNHNY, CDR2 SVGAGI (reference sequence). Trimming removed 4 bases at V and 0 bases at J, with 10 bases between. CDR3 in amino acids: CASSWTPNSNQPQHF. The CDR3 DNA follows: TGTGCCAGCAGTTGGACACCTAATAGCAATCAGCCCCAGCATTTT.